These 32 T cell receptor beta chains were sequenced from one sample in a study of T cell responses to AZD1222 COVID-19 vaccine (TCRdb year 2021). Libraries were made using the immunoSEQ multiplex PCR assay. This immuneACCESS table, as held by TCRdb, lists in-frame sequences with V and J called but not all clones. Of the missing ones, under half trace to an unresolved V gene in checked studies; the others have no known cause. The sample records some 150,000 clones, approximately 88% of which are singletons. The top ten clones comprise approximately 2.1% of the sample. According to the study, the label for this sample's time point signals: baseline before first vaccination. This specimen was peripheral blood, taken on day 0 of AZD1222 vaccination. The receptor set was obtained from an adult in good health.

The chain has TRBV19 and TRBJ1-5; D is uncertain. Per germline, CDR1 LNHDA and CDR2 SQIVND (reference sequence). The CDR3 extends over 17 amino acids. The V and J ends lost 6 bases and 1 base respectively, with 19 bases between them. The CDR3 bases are TGTGCCAGTAGCCCCCTAGGCCTGTCCATGAGCAATCAGCCCCAGCATTTT. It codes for CASSPLGLSMSNQPQHF.

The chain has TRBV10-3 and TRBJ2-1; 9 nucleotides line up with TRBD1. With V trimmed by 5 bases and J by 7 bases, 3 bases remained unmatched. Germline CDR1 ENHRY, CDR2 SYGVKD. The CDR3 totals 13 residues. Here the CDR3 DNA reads TGTGCCATCAGTCGACAGGGGGATAATGAGCAGTTCTTC. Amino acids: CAISRQGDNEQFF.

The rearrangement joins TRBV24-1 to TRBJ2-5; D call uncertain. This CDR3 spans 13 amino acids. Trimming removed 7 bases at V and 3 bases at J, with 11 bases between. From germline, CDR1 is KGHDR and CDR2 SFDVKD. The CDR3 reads CATRDRAEETQYF. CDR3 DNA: TGTGCCACCAGAGACCGGGCAGAAGAGACCCAGTACTTC.

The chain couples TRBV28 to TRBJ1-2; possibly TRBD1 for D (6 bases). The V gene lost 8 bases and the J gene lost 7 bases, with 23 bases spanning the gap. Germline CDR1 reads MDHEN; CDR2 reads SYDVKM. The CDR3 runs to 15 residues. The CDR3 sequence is CASDTSGGGRRGYTF. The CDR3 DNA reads TGTGCCAGCGATACATCGGGGGGGGGCCGTCGTGGCTACACCTTC.

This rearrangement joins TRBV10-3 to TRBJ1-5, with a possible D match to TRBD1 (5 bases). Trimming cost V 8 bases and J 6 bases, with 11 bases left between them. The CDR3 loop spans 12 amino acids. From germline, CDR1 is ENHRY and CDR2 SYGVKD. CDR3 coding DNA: TGTGCCATCGGTCAGGGAAGTCAGCCCCAGCATTTT. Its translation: CAIGQGSQPQHF.

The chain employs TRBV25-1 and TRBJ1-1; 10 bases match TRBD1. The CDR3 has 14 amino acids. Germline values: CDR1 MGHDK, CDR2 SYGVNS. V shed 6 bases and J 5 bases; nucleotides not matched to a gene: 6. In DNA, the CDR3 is TGTGCCAGCAGAACGACAGGGGGCCGTACTGAAGCTTTCTTT. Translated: CASRTTGGRTEAFF.

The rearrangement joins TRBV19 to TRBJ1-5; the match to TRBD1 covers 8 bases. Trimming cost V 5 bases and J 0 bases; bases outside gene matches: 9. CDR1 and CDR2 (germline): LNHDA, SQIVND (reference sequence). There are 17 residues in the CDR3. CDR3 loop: CASSGGQVKYSNQPQHF. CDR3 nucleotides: TGTGCCAGTAGTGGGGGACAGGTTAAATATAGCAATCAGCCCCAGCATTTT.

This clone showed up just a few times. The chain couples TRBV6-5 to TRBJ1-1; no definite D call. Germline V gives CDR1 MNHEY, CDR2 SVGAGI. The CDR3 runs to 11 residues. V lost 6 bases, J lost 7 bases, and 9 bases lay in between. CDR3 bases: TGTGCCAGCAGATGGGGTGGTGAAGCTTTCTTT. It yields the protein CASRWGGEAFF.

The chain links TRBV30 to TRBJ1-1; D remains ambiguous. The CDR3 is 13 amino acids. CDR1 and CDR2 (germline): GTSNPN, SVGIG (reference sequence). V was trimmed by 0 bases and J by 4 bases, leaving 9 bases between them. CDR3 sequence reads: CAWSVQRGTEAFF. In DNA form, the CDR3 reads TGTGCCTGGAGTGTACAGCGGGGCACTGAAGCTTTCTTT.

The CDR3 here is CASSLGLAGVNEQFF. CDR3 nucleotide sequence: TGTGCCAGCAGCTTGGGACTAGCGGGAGTCAATGAGCAGTTCTTC. The chain couples TRBV7-2 to TRBJ2-1; TRBD2 matches at 14 bases. This CDR3 spans 15 amino acids. CDR1 and CDR2 (germline): SGHTA, FQGNSA. The V segment lost 3 bases and the J segment 6 bases; nucleotides outside the gene matches: 1.

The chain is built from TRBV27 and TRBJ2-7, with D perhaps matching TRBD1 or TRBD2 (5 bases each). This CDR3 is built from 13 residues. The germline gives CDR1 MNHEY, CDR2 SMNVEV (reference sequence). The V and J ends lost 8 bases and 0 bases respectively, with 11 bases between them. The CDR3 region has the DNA TGTGCCAGCTGGGACGAAAACTCCTACGAGCAGTACTTC. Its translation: CASWDENSYEQYF.

CDR3: CASSLARTSGSPGELFF. The CDR3 DNA sequence: TGCGCCAGCAGCTTGGCCAGGACTAGCGGGAGTCCCGGGGAGCTGTTTTTT. The chain uses TRBV5-1 and TRBJ2-2, with 13 nucleotides matching TRBD2. Per the germline V gene, CDR1 is SGHRS and CDR2 is YFSETQ. V shed 0 bases, J shed 6 bases, and the junction held 5 bases outside the gene matches. The CDR3 totals 17 residues.

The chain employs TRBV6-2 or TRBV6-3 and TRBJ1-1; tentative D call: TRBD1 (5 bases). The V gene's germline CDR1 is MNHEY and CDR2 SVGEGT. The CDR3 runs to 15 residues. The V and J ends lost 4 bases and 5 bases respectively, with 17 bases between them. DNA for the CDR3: TGTGCCAGCAGTTTAGGGCCACAAGGGGTAACTGAAGCTTTCTTT. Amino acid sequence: CASSLGPQGVTEAFF.

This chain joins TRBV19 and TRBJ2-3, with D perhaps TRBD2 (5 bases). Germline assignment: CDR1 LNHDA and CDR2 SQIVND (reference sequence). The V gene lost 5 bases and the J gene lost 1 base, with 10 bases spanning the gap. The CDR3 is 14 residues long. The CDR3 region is CASSRQRGTDTQYF. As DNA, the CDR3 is TGTGCCAGTAGTCGGCAGAGGGGCACAGATACGCAGTATTTT.

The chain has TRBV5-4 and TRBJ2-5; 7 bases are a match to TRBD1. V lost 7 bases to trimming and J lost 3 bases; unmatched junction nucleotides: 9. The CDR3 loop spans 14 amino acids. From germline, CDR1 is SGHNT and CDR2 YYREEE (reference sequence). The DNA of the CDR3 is TGTGCCAGCGCGCCCTGGGACAGAGAAGAGACCCAGTACTTC. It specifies CASAPWDREETQYF. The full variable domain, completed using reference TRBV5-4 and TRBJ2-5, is ETGVTQSPTHLIKTRGQQVTLRCSSQSGHNTVSWYQQALGQGPQFIFQYYREEENGRGNFPPRFSGLQFPNYSSELNVNALELDDSALYLCASAPWDREETQYFGPGTRLLVL.

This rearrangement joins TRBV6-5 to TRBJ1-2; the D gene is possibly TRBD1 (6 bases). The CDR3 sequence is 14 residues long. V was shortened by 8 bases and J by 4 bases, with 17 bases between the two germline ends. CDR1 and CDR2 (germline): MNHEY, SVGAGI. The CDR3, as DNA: TGTGCCAGCCGGGACACGGCAGGTCTCTATGGCTACACCTTC. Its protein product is CASRDTAGLYGYTF.

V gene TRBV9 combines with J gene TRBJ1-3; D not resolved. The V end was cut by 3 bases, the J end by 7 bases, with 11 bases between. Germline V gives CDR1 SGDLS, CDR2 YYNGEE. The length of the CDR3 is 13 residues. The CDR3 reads CASSGRIGNTIYF. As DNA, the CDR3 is TGTGCCAGCAGCGGGAGAATCGGGAACACCATATATTTT. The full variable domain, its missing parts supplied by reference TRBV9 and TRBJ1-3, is DSGVTQTPKHLITATGQRVTLRCSPRSGDLSVYWYQQSLDQGLQFLIQYYNGEERAKGNILERFSAQQFPDLHSELNLSSLELGDSALYFCASSGRIGNTIYFGEGSWLTVV.

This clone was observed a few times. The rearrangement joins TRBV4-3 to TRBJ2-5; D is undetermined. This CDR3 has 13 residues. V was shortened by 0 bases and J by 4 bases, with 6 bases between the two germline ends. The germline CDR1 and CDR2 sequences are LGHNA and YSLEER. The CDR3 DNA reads TGCGCCAGCAGCCAAGAGGTACGAGAGACCCAGTACTTC. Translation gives CASSQEVRETQYF.

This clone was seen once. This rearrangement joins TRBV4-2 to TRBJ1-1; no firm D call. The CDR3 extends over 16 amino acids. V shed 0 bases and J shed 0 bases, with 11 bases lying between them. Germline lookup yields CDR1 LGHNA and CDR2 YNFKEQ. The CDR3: CASSQEAGKLNTEAFF. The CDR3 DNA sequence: TGTGCCAGCAGCCAAGAAGCGGGGAAGCTGAACACTGAAGCTTTCTTT.

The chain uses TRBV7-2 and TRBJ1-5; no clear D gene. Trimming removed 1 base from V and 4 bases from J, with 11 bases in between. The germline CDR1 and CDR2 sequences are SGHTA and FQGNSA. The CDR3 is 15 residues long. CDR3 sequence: CASSLGLGRNQPQHF. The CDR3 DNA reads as TGTGCCAGCAGCTTAGGATTGGGAAGAAATCAGCCCCAGCATTTT. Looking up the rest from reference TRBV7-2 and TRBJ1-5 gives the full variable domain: GAGVSQSPSNKVTEKGKDVELRCDPISGHTALYWYRQSLGQGLEFLIYFQGNSAPDKSGLPSDRFSAERTGGSVSTLTIQRTQQEDSAVYLCASSLGLGRNQPQHFGDGTRLSIL.

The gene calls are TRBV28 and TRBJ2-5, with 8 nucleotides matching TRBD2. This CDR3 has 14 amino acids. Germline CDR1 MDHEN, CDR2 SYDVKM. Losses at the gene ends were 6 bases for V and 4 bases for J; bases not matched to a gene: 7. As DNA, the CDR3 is TGTGCCAGCAGCGCCGGGGGGGCGGCAGAGACCCAGTACTTC. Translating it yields CASSAGGAAETQYF.

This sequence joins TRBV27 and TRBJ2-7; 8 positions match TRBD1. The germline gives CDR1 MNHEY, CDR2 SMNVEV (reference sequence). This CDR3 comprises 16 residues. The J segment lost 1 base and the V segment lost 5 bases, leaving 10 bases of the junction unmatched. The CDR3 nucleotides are TGTGCCAGCAGTCCGAGGGTCGGACAGGGATCCTACGAGCAGTACTTC. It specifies CASSPRVGQGSYEQYF.

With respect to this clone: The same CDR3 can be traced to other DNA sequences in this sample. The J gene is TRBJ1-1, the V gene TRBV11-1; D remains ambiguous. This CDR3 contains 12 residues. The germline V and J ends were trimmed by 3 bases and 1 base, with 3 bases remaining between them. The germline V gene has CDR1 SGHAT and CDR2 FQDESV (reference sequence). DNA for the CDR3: TGTGCCAGCAGCTTGTCGAACACTGAAGCTTTCTTT. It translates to CASSLSNTEAFF.

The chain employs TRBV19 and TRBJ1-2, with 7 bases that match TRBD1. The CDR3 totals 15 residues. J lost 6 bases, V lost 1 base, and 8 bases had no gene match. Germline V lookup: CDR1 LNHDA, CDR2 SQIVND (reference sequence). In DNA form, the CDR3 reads TGTGCCAGTAGTATAGCCCGACAGGGTTCGGATGGCTACACCTTC. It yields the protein CASSIARQGSDGYTF. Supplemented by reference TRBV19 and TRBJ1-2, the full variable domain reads DGGITQSPKYLFRKEGQNVTLSCEQNLNHDAMYWYRQDPGQGLRLIYYSQIVNDFQKGDIAEGYSVSREKKESFPLTVTSAQKNPTAFYLCASSIARQGSDGYTFGSGTRLTVV.

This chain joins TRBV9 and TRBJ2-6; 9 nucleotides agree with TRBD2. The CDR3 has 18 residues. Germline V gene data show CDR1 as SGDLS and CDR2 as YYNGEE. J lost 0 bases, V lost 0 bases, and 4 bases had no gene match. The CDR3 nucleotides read TGTGCCAGCAGCGTAGGGGCGGGAGGGCTCTCTGGGGCCAACGTCCTGACTTTC. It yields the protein CASSVGAGGLSGANVLTF.

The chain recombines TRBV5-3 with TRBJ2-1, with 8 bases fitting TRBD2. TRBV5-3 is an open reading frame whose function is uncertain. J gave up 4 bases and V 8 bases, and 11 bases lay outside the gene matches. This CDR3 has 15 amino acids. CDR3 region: CASLLTSGAYNEQFF. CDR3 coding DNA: TGTGCCAGCCTCCTCACTAGCGGAGCTTACAATGAGCAGTTCTTC.

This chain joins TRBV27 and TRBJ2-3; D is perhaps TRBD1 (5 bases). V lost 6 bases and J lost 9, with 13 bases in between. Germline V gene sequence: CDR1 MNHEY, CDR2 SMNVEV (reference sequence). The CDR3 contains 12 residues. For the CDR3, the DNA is TGTGCCAGCAGACATCGACAGTTGACGCAGTATTTT. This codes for CASRHRQLTQYF.

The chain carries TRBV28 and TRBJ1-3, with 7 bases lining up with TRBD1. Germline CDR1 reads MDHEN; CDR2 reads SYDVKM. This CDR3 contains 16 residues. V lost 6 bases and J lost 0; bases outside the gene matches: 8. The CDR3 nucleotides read TGTGCCAGCAGCTATCCTGACAGGGTCTCTGGAAACACCATATATTTT. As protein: CASSYPDRVSGNTIYF.

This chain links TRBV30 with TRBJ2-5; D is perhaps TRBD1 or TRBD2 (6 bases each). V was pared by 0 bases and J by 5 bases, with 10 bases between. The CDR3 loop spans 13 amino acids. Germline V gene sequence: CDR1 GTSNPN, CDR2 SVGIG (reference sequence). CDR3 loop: CAWSVQGGETQYF. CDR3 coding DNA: TGTGCCTGGAGTGTACAAGGGGGGGAGACCCAGTACTTC.

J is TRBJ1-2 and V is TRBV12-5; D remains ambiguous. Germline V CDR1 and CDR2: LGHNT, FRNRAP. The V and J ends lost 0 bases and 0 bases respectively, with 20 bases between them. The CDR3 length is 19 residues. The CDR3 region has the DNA TGTGCTAGTGGTTTGGTCATGACCCTGGGTGGCCGACCTAACTATGGCTACACCTTC. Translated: CASGLVMTLGGRPNYGYTF.

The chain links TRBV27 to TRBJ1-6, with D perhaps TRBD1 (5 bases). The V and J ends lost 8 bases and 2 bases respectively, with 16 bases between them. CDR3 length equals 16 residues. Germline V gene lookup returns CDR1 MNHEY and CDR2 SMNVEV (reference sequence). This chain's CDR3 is CASRRGAGTYNSPLHF. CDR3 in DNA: TGTGCCAGCCGTCGGGGCGCGGGGACCTATAATTCACCCCTCCACTTT.

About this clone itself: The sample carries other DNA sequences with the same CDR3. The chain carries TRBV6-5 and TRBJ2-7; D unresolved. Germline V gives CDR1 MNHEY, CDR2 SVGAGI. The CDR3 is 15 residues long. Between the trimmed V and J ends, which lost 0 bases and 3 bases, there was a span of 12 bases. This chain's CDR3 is CASSYSEIQLYEQYF. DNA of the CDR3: TGTGCCAGCAGTTACTCTGAGATCCAGCTCTACGAGCAGTACTTC.